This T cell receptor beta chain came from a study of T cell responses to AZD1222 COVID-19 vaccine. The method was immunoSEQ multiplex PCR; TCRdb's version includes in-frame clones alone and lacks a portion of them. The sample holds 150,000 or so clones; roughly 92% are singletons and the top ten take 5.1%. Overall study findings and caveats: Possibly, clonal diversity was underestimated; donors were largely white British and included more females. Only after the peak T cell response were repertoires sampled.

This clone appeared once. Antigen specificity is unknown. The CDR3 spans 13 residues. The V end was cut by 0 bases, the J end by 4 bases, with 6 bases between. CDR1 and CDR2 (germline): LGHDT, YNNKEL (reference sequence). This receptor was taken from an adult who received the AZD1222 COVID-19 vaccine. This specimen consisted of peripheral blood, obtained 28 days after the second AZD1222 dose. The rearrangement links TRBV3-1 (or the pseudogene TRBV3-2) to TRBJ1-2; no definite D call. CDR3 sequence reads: CASSQEAVYGYTF. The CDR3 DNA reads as TGTGCCAGCAGCCAAGAAGCGGTCTATGGCTACACCTTC.